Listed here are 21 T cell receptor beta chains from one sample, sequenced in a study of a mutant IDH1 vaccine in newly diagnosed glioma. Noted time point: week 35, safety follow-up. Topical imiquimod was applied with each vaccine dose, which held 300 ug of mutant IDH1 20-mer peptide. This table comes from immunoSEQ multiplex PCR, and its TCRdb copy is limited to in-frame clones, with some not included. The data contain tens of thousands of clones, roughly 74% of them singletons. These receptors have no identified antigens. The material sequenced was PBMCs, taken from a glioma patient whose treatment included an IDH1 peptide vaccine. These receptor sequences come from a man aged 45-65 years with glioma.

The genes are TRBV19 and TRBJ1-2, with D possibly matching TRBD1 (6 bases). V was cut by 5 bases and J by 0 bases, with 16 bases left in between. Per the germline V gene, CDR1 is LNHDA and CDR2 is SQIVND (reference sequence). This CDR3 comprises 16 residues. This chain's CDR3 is CASSSRGQMSNYGYTF. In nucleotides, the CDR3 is TGTGCCAGTAGTTCGCGCGGACAGATGTCTAACTATGGCTACACCTTC.

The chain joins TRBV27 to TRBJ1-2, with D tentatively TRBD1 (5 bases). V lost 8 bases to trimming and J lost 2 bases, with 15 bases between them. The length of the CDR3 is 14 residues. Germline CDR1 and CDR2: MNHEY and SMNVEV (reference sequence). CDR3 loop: CASARSQGNYGYTF. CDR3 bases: TGTGCCAGCGCTAGGTCCCAGGGCAACTATGGCTACACCTTC.

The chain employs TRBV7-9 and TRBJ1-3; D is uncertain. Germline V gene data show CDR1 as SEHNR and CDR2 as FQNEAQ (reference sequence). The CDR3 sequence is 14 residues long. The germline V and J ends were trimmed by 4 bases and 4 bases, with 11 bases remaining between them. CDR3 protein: CASSSTTVGNTIYF. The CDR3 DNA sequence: TGTGCCAGCAGCTCGACGACGGTCGGAAACACCATATATTTT.

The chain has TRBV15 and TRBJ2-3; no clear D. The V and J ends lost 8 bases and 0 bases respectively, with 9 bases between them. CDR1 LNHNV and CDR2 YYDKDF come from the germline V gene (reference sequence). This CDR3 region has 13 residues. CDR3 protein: CATAWDSTDTQYF. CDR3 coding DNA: TGTGCCACCGCTTGGGATAGCACAGATACGCAGTATTTT.

The CDR3 here is CASSPQRGQETQYF. Written as DNA, the CDR3 is TGTGCCAGCTCACCACAGCGGGGACAAGAGACCCAGTACTTC. The chain joins TRBV18 to TRBJ2-5, with 7 positions matching TRBD2. Germline assignment: CDR1 KGHSH and CDR2 LQKENI. The junction had 1 base not matched to a gene; V was cut back by 1 base and J by 2 bases. The CDR3 contains 14 residues.

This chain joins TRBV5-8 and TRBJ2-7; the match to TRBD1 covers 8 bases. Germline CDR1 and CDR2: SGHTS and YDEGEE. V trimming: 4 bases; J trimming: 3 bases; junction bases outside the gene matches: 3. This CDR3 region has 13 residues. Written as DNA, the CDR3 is TGTGCCAGCAGCCGGACAGGGTTCTACGAGCAGTACTTC. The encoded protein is CASSRTGFYEQYF.

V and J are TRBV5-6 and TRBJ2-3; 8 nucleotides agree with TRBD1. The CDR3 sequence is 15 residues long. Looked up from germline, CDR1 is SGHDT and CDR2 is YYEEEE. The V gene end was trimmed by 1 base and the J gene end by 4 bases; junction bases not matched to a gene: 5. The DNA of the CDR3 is TGTGCCAGCAGCTTGAGTCAGGGGGCCCCAGATACGCAGTATTTT. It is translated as CASSLSQGAPDTQYF.

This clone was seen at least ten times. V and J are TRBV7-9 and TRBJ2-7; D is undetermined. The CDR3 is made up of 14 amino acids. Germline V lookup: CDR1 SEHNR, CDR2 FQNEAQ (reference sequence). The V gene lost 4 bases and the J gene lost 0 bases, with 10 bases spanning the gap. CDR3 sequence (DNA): TGTGCCAGCAGCTCCAGTGAAATCTCCTACGAGCAGTACTTC. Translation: CASSSSEISYEQYF.

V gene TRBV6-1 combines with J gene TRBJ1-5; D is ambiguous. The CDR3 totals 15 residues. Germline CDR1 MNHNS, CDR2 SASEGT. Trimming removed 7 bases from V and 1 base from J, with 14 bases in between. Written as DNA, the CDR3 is TGTGCCAGCATTAGGACGGGTAGCAGCAATCAGCCCCAGCATTTT. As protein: CASIRTGSSNQPQHF.

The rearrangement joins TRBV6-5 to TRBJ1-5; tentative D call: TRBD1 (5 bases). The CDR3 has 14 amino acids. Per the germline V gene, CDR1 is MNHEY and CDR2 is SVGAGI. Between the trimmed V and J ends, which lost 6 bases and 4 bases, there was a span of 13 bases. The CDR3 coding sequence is TGTGCCAGCAGCCCGGACGAGGGGAATCAGCCCCAGCATTTT. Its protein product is CASSPDEGNQPQHF.

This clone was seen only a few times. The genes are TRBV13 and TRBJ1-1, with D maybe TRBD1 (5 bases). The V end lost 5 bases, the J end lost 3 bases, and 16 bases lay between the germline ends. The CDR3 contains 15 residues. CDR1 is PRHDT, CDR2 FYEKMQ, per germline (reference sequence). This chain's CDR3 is CASSPQGGMDTEAFF. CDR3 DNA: TGTGCCAGCAGCCCGCAGGGTGGGATGGACACTGAAGCTTTCTTT. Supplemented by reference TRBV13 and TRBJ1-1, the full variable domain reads AAGVIQSPRHLIKEKRETATLKCYPIPRHDTVYWYQQGPGQDPQFLISFYEKMQSDKGSIPDRFSAQQFSDYHSELNMSSLELGDSALYFCASSPQGGMDTEAFFGQGTRLTVV.

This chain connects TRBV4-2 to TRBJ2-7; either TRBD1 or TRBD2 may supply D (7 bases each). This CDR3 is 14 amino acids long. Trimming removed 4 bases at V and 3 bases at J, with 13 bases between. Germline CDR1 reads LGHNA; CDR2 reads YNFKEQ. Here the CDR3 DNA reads TGTGCCAGCAGCCCAGGGGGGGGTAGCTACGAGCAGTACTTC. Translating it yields CASSPGGGSYEQYF.

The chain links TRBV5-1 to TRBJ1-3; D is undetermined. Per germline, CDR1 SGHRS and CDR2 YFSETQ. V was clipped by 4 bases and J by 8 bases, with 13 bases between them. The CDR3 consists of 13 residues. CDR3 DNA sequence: TGCGCCAGCAGCCCCGGATCGAGGGACACCATATATTTT. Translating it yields CASSPGSRDTIYF.

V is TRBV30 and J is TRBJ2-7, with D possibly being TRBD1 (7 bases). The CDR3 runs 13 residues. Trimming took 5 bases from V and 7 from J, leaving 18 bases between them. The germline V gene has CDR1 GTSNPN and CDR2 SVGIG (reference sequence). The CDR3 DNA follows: TGTGCCTGGGGGGGGAACAGGGGTTATGAGCAGTACTTC. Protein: CAWGGNRGYEQYF.

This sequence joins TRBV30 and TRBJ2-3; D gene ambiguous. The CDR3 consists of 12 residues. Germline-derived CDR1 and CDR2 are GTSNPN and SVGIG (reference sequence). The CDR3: CALRPHTDTQYF. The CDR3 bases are TGTGCTCTAAGACCTCACACAGATACGCAGTATTTT.

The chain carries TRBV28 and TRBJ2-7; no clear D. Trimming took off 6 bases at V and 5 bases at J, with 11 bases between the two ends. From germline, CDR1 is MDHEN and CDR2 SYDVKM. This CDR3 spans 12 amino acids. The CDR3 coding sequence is TGTGCCAGCAGACGCCCCCCCCACGAGCAGTACTTC. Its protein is CASRRPPHEQYF.

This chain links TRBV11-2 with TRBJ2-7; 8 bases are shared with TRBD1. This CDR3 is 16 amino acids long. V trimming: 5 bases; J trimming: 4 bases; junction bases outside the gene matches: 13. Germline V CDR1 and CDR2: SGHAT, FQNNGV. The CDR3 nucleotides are TGTGCCAGCAGCCCCATCAGGCGACAGGGGCGATACGAGCAGTACTTC. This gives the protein CASSPIRRQGRYEQYF.

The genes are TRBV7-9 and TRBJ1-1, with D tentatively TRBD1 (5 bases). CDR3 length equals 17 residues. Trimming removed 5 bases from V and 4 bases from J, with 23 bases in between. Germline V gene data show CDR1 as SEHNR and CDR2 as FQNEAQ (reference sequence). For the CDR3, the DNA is TGTGCCAGCAGCCCTCGGACTGGAGGGGCATTGAGCACTGAAGCTTTCTTT. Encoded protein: CASSPRTGGALSTEAFF. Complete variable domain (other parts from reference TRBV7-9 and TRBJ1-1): DTGVSQNPRHKITKRGQNVTFRCDPISEHNRLYWYRQTLGQGPEFLTYFQNEAQLEKSRLLSDRFSAERPKGSFSTLEIQRTEQGDSAMYLCASSPRTGGALSTEAFFGQGTRLTVV.

In DNA form, the CDR3 reads TGTGCCAGCAGCCCTAGCGGATCCTACGAGCAGTACTTC. It is translated as CASSPSGSYEQYF. The V call is TRBV7-3, the J call TRBJ2-7, with TRBD2 identical over 7 bases. CDR3 length: 13 amino acids. Germline V gives CDR1 SGHTA, CDR2 FQGTGA. V lost 5 bases and J lost 1; bases outside the gene matches: 2.

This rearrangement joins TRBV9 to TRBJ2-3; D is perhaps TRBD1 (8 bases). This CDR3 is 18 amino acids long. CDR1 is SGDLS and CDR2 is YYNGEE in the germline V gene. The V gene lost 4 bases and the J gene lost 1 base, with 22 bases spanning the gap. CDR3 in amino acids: CASSNRDRFAGGTDTQYF. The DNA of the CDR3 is TGTGCCAGCAGCAACCGGGACAGGTTTGCGGGGGGCACAGATACGCAGTATTTT.

The CDR3 DNA is TGTGCCAGCAGTGAAGGGCAGGGGCCCGGAAACACCATATATTTT. Translating it yields CASSEGQGPGNTIYF. The J gene is TRBJ1-3, the V gene TRBV25-1; possibly TRBD1 for D (6 bases). The CDR3 contains 15 residues. Deletions cut 2 bases from V and 4 bases from J, with 12 bases between. The V gene's germline CDR1 is MGHDK and CDR2 SYGVNS. Full variable domain (rest looked up from reference TRBV25-1 and TRBJ1-3): EADIYQTPRYLVIGTGKKITLECSQTMGHDKMYWYQQDPGMELHLIHYSYGVNSTEKGDLSSESTVSRIRTEHFPLTLESARPSHTSQYLCASSEGQGPGNTIYFGEGSWLTVV.